This T cell receptor (beta chain) originates from a study of shared clonotypes between healthy human individuals. Template for every sorted-subset replicate PCR totaled roughly 200 ng DNA, roughly 30,000 T cell genomes. Repertoires were generated with immunoSEQ multiplex PCR, while TCRdb's copy carries only in-frame clones and drops some. There are 800,000 to 1,200,000 clones in the sample; about 80% occur only once, and 0.5% to 0.6% lies in the top ten. Findings of the study overall: It was the few donors that limited the genetic and exposure-history diversity represented. Larger estimated richness was generally seen in naive subsets than in memory subsets.

Regarding this clone: Its antigen is unknown.

Germline-derived CDR1 and CDR2 are LNHDA and SQIVND (reference sequence). The ends lost 1 base at V and 1 base at J; junction bases unmatched: 13. The CDR3 totals 21 residues. The donors, all of them Caucasian adults, lived in Nashville, Tennessee. The V gene is TRBV19, the J gene TRBJ2-6; 10 bases map to TRBD2. This TCR was sampled from a man between 18 and 35 years old in good health. Some clones in this sample may be carry-over from other donors' samples. Sequenced input: memory CD4+ T cells from PBMCs. This sample's subset: CD45RA-negative fraction. DNA for the CDR3: TGTGCCAGTAGTATAGCGAGACTAGCGGGTTTCCGTAGGTCTGGGGCCAACGTCCTGACTTTC. As protein: CASSIARLAGFRRSGANVLTF.